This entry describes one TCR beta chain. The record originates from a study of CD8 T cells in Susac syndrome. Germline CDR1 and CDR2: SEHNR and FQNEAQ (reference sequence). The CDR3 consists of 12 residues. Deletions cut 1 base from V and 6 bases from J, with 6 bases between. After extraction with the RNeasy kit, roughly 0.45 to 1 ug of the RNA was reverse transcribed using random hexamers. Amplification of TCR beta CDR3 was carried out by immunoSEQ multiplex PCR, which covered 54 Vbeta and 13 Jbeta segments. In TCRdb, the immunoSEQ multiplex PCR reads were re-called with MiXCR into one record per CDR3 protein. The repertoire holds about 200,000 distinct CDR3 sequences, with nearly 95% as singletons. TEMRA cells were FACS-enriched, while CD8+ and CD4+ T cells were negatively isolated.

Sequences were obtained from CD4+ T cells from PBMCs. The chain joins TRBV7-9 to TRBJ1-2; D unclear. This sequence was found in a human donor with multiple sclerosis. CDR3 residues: CASSLETDGYTF. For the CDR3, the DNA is TGTGCCAGCAGCTTAGAGACGGATGGCTACACCTTC.